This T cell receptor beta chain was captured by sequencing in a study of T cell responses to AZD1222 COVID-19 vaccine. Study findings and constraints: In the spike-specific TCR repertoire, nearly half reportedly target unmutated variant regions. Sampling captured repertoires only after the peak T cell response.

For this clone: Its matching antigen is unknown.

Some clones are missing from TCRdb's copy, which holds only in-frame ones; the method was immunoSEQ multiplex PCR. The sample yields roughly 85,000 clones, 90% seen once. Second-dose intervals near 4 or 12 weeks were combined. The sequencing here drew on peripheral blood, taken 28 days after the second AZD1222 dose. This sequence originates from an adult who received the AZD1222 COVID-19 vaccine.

The CDR3: CASSLGEDEQFF. In DNA, the CDR3 is TGTGCCAGCAGCTTGGGTGAGGACGAGCAGTTCTTC. The chain carries TRBV5-6 and TRBJ2-1; no definite D call. Germline CDR1 and CDR2: SGHDT and YYEEEE. The CDR3 covers 12 residues. Trimming removed 0 bases from V and 10 bases from J, with 8 bases in between.